Below are 7 T cell receptor beta chains sequenced from a single sample in a study of immune characterization of retroperitoneal liposarcoma. One entry per CDR3 protein, called by TCRdb with MiXCR from the PCR reads. The sample shows fewer than 1,500 distinct CDR3 sequences, around a fifth of them seen only once. Sequenced sample: tumor tissue. The receptors stem from a male donor with retroperitoneal liposarcoma.

The V gene is TRBV7-2, the J gene TRBJ2-3, with D tentatively TRBD1 or TRBD2 (5 bases each). CDR3 size: 15 residues. The germline V gene has CDR1 SGHTA and CDR2 FQGNSA. Trimming pared 5 bases from V and 5 bases from J, leaving 17 bases between. The CDR3, as DNA: TGTGCCAGCAGCCTTGGGACGGCAGGTGGAGATACGCAGTATTTT. Translated: CASSLGTAGGDTQYF.

In this sample, this clonotype is medium-sized. The rearrangement links TRBV12-3 or TRBV12-4 to TRBJ2-1; 8 bases are a match to TRBD2. Trimming cost V 3 bases and J 7 bases; bases outside gene matches: 5. The CDR3 loop spans 14 amino acids. In DNA form, the CDR3 reads TGTGCCAGCAGTTTGTTGAGCGGGAGAAATGAGCAGTTCTTC. This gives the protein CASSLLSGRNEQFF.

The V and J genes are TRBV4-3 and TRBJ2-5; 11 bases map to TRBD2. Germline values: CDR1 LGHNA, CDR2 YSLEER. The CDR3 has 17 residues. With 0 bases clipped from V and 5 bases from J, the junction kept 8 bases outside the gene matches. The CDR3 DNA sequence: TGCGCCAGCAGCCAAGAAAGGCTAGCGGGGGGTCAGGAGACCCAGTACTTC. Residues: CASSQERLAGGQETQYF.

This chain uses TRBV6-8 with TRBJ2-1; 7 bases agree with TRBD2. J was trimmed by 2 bases and V by 2 bases; bases with no gene match: 6. CDR1 and CDR2 (germline): MNHGY, SAAAGT. This CDR3 spans 16 amino acids. CDR3 in amino acids: CASSYRGGVAYNEQFF. The CDR3 DNA follows: TGTGCCAGCAGTTACCGGGGAGGGGTAGCCTACAATGAGCAGTTCTTC.

J is TRBJ2-3 and V is TRBV7-2; D possibly corresponds to TRBD2 (5 bases). The CDR3 length is 14 residues. Germline V lookup: CDR1 SGHTA, CDR2 FQGNSA. V lost 2 bases and J lost 2, with 8 bases in between. As DNA, the CDR3 is TGTGCCAGCAGCTTAACTAGACTCACAGATACGCAGTATTTT. Translated, it gives CASSLTRLTDTQYF.

Relative to its sample, this clonotype is large. The CDR3 here is CASSERVGGLYEQYF. In nucleotides, the CDR3 is TGTGCCAGCAGTGAAAGAGTAGGGGGCCTCTACGAGCAGTACTTC. The chain is built from TRBV6-1 and TRBJ2-4, with 7 positions matching TRBD1. The J call may be wrong; the DNA end is better matched by TRBJ2-7. The CDR3 is 15 residues long. The germline V gene encodes CDR1 MNHNS and CDR2 SASEGT.

By proportion, this clonotype is medium-sized (0.01 to 0.1%). V usage is TRBV7-2 and J usage is TRBJ2-1; TRBD2 aligns across 10 bases. The germline CDR1 and CDR2 sequences are SGHTA and FQGNSA. V shed 3 bases and J 0 bases; nucleotides not matched to a gene: 2. This CDR3 is 16 amino acids long. In nucleotides, the CDR3 is TGTGCCAGCAGCTTTCCTAGCGGGAGCTCCTACAATGAGCAGTTCTTC. This codes for CASSFPSGSSYNEQFF.